Following are 4 T cell receptor beta chains from one sample sequenced in a study of memory CD8 T cells in hepatitis C reinfection. Described time point: peak reinfection, 3 to 8 weeks after reinfection detection. No in vitro expansion preceded TCR sequencing of the sorted cells. Clones were sequenced by immunoSEQ multiplex PCR, and TCRdb holds only the in-frame ones, with some missing. Of roughly 43,000 clones listed, roughly 90% are singletons. Sequenced material: naive CD8+ T cells sorted from blood. These receptors came from a man younger than 35 with hepatitis C virus infection.

The chain links TRBV4-3 to TRBJ2-2; D is perhaps TRBD1 (5 bases). The CDR3 runs 15 residues. Between the trimmed V and J ends, which lost 0 bases and 6 bases, there was a span of 11 bases. From germline, CDR1 is LGHNA and CDR2 YSLEER. CDR3 sequence (DNA): TGCGCCAGCAGCCAAGATGGGGCCCTTGCCGGGGAGCTGTTTTTT. Its protein product is CASSQDGALAGELFF.

The rearrangement uses TRBV30 and TRBJ2-1, with D possibly being TRBD2 (5 bases). Germline assignment: CDR1 GTSNPN and CDR2 SVGIG (reference sequence). V lost 2 bases, J lost 3 bases, and 17 bases lay in between. The CDR3 covers 16 residues. CDR3 protein: CAWSPPASQVYNEQFF. As DNA, the CDR3 is TGTGCCTGGAGTCCCCCCGCTAGCCAAGTCTACAATGAGCAGTTCTTC.

The chain uses TRBV28 and TRBJ2-7; perhaps TRBD1 as D (6 bases). Germline values: CDR1 MDHEN, CDR2 SYDVKM. CDR3 length equals 15 residues. The V and J ends lost 3 bases and 3 bases respectively, with 15 bases between them. The CDR3 is CASSFSSTGYYEQYF. The CDR3 DNA sequence: TGTGCCAGCAGTTTCAGTTCAACAGGGTACTACGAGCAGTACTTC. The full variable domain, in which reference TRBV28 and TRBJ2-7 provide the parts outside the CDR3, is DVKVTQSSRYLVKRTGEKVFLECVQDMDHENMFWYRQDPGLGLRLIYFSYDVKMKEKGDIPEGYSVSREKKERFSLILESASTNQTSMYLCASSFSSTGYYEQYFGPGTRLTVT.

The chain is built from TRBV27 and TRBJ2-7, with D perhaps TRBD1 (6 bases). This CDR3 spans 15 amino acids. The germline V and J ends were trimmed by 0 bases and 3 bases, with 12 bases remaining between them. CDR1 is MNHEY and CDR2 is SMNVEV in the germline V gene (reference sequence). CDR3 bases: TGTGCCAGCAGTTTATCTGGGGGCGCGAGCTACGAGCAGTACTTC. It codes for CASSLSGGASYEQYF.